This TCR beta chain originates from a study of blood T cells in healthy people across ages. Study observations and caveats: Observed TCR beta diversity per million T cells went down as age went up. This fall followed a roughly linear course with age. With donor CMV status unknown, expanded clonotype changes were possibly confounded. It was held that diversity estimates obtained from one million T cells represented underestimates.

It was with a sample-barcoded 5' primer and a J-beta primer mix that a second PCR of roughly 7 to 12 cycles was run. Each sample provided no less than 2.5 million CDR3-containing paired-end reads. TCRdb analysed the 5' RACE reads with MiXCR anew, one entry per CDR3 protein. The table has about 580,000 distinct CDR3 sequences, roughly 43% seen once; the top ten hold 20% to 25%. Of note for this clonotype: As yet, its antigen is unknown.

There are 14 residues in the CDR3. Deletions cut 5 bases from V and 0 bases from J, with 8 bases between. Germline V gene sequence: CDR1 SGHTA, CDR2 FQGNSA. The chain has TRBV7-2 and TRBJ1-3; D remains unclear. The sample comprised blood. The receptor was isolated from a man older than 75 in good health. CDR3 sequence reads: CASSTQTSGNTIYF. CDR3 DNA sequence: TGTGCCAGCAGCACACAAACCTCTGGAAACACCATATATTTT. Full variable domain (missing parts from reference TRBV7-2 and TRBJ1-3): GAGVSQSPSNKVTEKGKDVELRCDPISGHTALYWYRQSLGQGLEFLIYFQGNSAPDKSGLPSDRFSAERTGGSVSTLTIQRTQQEDSAVYLCASSTQTSGNTIYFGEGSWLTVV.